The 8 T cell receptor beta chains in this list originate from one sample, sequenced in a study of T cells in Graves' hyperthyroidism and ophthalmopathy (dated by TCRdb to the late 2010s). The method behind the library was multiplex PCR. Sequencing used an Illumina HiSeq 2000. The TCR beta CDR3 regions were amplified from the RNA transcripts. For the first round of RT-PCR on the TCR CDR3, the HTBI primer set was used together with the Qiagen OneStep RT-PCR kit. TCRdb handled the public reads itself, with Q25 trimming in fastp and clone calling in MiXCR, and kept productive beta chains. Rows merge per CDR3 protein into single entries with the most common DNA and genes. The sample contains roughly 700,000 distinct CDR3 sequences, roughly 15% of them found a single time. Around 9.6% of the sample is held by the ten biggest clonotypes. The sequencing sample was made of blood. The receptors derive from a woman between 18 and 29 years old with Graves' hyperthyroidism.

This clonotype occurred many times. The chain joins TRBV11-2 to TRBJ2-3; 7 bases align to TRBD2. Germline V gene data show CDR1 as SGHAT and CDR2 as FQNNGV. With 4 bases clipped from V and 7 bases from J, the junction kept 14 bases outside the gene matches. This CDR3 is built from 16 residues. The CDR3 bases are TGTGCCAGCAGCTCCCTCGGAGGGAGGGCCCGGAATACGCAGTATTTT. This gives the protein CASSSLGGRARNTQYF.

This clonotype was seen many times. This sequence joins TRBV20-1 and TRBJ1-1; D unresolved. V lost 0 bases, J lost 10 bases, and 6 bases lay in between. Germline V gene lookup returns CDR1 DFQATT and CDR2 SNEGSKA (reference sequence). This CDR3 has 10 amino acids. The CDR3 loop is CSAREAGAFF. As DNA, the CDR3 is TGCAGTGCTAGAGAAGCGGGAGCTTTCTTT.

This chain uses TRBV29-1 with TRBJ2-7; D is ambiguous. This CDR3 has 12 amino acids. Looked up from germline, CDR1 is SQVTM and CDR2 is ANQGSEA. Trimming took off 0 bases at V and 6 bases at J, with 9 bases between the two ends. The chain's CDR3 is CSVEDRGPEQYF. For the CDR3, the DNA is TGCAGCGTTGAAGATCGTGGGCCCGAGCAGTACTTC.

This clonotype appeared a few times. The CDR3 coding sequence is TGTGCCAGCAAAGTTGGGACTAGCGGCACAGATACGCAGTATTTT. This translates into CASKVGTSGTDTQYF. This sequence joins TRBV25-1 and TRBJ2-3, with 10 bases matching TRBD2. The CDR3 contains 15 residues. Germline values: CDR1 MGHDK, CDR2 SYGVNS. The J segment lost 1 base and the V segment lost 7 bases, leaving 5 bases of the junction unmatched.

The chain has TRBV6-1 and TRBJ1-6, with 8 nucleotides matching TRBD1. CDR1 and CDR2 (germline): MNHNS, SASEGT. With V trimmed by 8 bases and J by 10 bases, 10 bases remained unmatched. The CDR3 sequence is 14 residues long. This chain's CDR3 is CASEDRQGRSPLHF. As DNA, the CDR3 is TGTGCCAGCGAGGACCGACAGGGGAGGTCACCCCTCCACTTT.

This clonotype showed up many times. The rearrangement links TRBV6-1 to TRBJ1-1; the match to TRBD1 covers 12 bases. Germline lookup yields CDR1 MNHNS and CDR2 SASEGT. The V segment lost 6 bases and the J segment 1 base; nucleotides outside the gene matches: 9. The CDR3 contains 17 residues. CDR3 sequence: CASRPGQGARWNTEAFF. The CDR3 DNA follows: TGTGCCAGCAGGCCGGGACAGGGGGCGCGGTGGAACACTGAAGCTTTCTTT.

This CDR3 reads CSATTGGKRSYNEQFF. The CDR3 coding sequence is TGCAGTGCTACTACTGGCGGGAAGAGATCCTACAATGAGCAGTTCTTC. This rearrangement joins TRBV20-1 to TRBJ2-1; TRBD2 is a possible D gene (6 bases). CDR1 and CDR2 (germline): DFQATT, SNEGSKA (reference sequence). The V gene lost 4 bases and the J gene lost 1 base, with 17 bases spanning the gap. The CDR3 extends over 16 amino acids.

This clonotype was counted at least ten times. The chain links TRBV6-1 to TRBJ2-2; 9 bases are a match to TRBD2. CDR1 and CDR2 (germline): MNHNS, SASEGT. The ends lost 7 bases at V and 5 bases at J; junction bases unmatched: 11. This CDR3 is built from 16 residues. CDR3 sequence: CASTAVAGVGTGELFF. Here the CDR3 DNA reads TGTGCCAGCACCGCAGTAGCGGGAGTGGGGACCGGGGAGCTGTTTTTT.